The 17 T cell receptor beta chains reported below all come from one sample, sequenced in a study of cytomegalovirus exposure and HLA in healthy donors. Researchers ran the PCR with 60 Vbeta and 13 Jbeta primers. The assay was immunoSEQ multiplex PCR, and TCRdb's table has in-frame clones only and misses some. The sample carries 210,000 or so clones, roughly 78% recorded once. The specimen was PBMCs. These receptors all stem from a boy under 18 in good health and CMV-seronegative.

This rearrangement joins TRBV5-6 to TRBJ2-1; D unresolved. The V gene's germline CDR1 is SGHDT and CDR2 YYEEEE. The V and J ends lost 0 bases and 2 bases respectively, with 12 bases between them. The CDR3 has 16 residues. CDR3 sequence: CASSLAQPLAYNEQFF. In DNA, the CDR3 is TGTGCCAGCAGCTTGGCACAGCCGCTGGCCTACAATGAGCAGTTCTTC.

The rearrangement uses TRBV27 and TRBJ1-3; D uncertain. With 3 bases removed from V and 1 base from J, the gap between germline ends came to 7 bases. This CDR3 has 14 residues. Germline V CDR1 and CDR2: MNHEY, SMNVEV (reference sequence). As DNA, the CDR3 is TGTGCCAGCAGTTTTGGCATATCTGGAAACACCATATATTTT. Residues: CASSFGISGNTIYF.

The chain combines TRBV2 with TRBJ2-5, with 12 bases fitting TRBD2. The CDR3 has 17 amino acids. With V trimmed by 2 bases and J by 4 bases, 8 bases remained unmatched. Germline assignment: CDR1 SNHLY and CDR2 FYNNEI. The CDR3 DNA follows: TGTGCCAGCAGTGAAAGGCTAGCGGGGGGGCTCGTAGAGACCCAGTACTTC. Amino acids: CASSERLAGGLVETQYF. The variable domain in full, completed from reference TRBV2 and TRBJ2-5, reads EPEVTQTPSHQVTQMGQEVILRCVPISNHLYFYWYRQILGQKVEFLVSFYNNEISEKSEIFDDQFSVERPDGSNFTLKIRSTKLEDSAMYFCASSERLAGGLVETQYFGPGTRLLVL.

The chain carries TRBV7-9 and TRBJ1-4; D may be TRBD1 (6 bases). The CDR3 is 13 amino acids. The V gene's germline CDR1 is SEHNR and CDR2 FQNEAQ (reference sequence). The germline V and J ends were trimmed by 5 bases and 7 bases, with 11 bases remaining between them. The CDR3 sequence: CASSPDRGEKLFF. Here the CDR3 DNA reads TGTGCCAGCAGCCCGGACAGAGGTGAAAAACTGTTTTTT.

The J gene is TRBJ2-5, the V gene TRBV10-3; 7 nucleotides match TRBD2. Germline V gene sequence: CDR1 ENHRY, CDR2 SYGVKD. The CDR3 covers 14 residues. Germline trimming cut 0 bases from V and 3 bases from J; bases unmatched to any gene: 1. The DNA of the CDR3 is TGTGCCATCAGTGAGTCGGCGGGGGAAGAGACCCAGTACTTC. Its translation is CAISESAGEETQYF.

In nucleotides, the CDR3 is TGTGCCAGCAGTTCCCGACCTCCCTCGGGTGGAAACACCATATATTTT. Translating gives CASSSRPPSGGNTIYF. The V call is TRBV27, the J call TRBJ1-3; no clear D gene. Germline V lookup: CDR1 MNHEY, CDR2 SMNVEV (reference sequence). V lost 4 bases and J 3 bases, leaving 16 bases between the germline ends. The CDR3 consists of 16 residues.

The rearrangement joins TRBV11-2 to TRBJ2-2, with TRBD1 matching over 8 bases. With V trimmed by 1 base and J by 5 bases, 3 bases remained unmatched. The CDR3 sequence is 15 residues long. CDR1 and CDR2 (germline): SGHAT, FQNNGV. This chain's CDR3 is CASSLGQGATGELFF. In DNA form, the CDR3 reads TGTGCCAGCAGCTTAGGTCAGGGGGCGACCGGGGAGCTGTTTTTT.

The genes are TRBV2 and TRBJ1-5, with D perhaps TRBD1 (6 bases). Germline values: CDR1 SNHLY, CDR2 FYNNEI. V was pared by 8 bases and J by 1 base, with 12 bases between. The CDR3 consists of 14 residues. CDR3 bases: TGTGCCAGCCGCCAGGGGCTGAGCAATCAGCCCCAGCATTTT. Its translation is CASRQGLSNQPQHF.

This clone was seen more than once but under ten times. In nucleotides, the CDR3 is TGCGCCAGCAGCCCTAGGGTGGGACTCTATGGCTACACCTTC. Protein: CASSPRVGLYGYTF. V and J are TRBV4-1 and TRBJ1-2; D possibly corresponds to TRBD1 (5 bases). V lost 4 bases and J 4 bases, leaving 13 bases between the germline ends. Germline V lookup: CDR1 MGHRA, CDR2 YSYEKL. This CDR3 contains 14 residues.

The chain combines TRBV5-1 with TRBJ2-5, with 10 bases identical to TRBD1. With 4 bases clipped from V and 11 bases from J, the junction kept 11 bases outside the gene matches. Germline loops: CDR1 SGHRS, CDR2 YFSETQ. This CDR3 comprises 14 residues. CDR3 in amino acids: CASSQDRGRGEQYF. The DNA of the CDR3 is TGCGCCAGCAGCCAAGACAGGGGGCGAGGAGAGCAGTACTTC.

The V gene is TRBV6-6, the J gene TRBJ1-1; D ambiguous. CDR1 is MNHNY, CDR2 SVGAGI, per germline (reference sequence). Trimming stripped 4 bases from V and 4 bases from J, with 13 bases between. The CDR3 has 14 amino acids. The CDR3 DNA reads TGTGCCAGCAGTTTTGTTGAGGCTCGCACTGAAGCTTTCTTT. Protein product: CASSFVEARTEAFF.

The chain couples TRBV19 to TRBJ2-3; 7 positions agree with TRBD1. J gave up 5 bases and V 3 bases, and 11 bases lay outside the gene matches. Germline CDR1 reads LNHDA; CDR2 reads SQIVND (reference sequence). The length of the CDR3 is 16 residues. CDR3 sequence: CASSIYGRGLGDTQYF. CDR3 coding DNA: TGTGCCAGTAGTATCTATGGCAGGGGGTTGGGAGATACGCAGTATTTT.

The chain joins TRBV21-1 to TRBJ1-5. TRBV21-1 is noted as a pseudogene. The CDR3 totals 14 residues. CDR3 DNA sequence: TGTGCCAGCAGCAAAGACGGGATGAATCAGCCCCAGCATTTT. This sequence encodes CASSKDGMNQPQHF.

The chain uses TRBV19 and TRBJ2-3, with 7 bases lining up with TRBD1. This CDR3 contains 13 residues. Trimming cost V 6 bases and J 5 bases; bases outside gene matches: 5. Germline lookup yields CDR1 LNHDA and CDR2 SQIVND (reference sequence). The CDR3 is CASSPDREDTQYF. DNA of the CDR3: TGTGCCAGTAGCCCAGACAGGGAAGATACGCAGTATTTT.

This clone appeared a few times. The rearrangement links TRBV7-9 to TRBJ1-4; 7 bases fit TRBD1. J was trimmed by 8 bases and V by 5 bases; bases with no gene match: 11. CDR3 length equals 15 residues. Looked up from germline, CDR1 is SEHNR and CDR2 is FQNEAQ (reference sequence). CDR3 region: CASSLPTGANEKLFF. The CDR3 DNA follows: TGTGCCAGCAGCCTCCCTACAGGGGCGAACGAAAAACTGTTTTTT. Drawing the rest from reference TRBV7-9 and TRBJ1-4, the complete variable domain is DTGVSQNPRHKITKRGQNVTFRCDPISEHNRLYWYRQTLGQGPEFLTYFQNEAQLEKSRLLSDRFSAERPKGSFSTLEIQRTEQGDSAMYLCASSLPTGANEKLFFGSGTQLSVL.

As DNA, the CDR3 is TGTGCCAGCAGCGGGGTGAGGGATGAGCAGTTCTTC. Protein sequence: CASSGVRDEQFF. This chain connects TRBV7-9 to TRBJ2-1; possibly TRBD2 for D (5 bases). With 5 bases removed from V and 8 bases from J, the gap between germline ends came to 10 bases. CDR1 and CDR2 (germline): SEHNR, FQNEAQ (reference sequence). The CDR3 is 12 amino acids.

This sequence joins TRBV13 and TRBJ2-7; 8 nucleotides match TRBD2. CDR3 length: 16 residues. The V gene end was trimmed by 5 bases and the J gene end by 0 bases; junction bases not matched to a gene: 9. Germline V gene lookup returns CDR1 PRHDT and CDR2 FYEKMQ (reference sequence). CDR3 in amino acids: CASSPSSGRGSYEQYF. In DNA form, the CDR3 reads TGTGCCAGCAGCCCGTCTAGCGGGCGCGGCTCCTACGAGCAGTACTTC.